Sequencing of this TCR beta chain was carried out in a study of Graves' ophthalmopathy and Graves' hyperthyroidism. Germline CDR1 and CDR2: SQVTM and ANQGSEA. CDR3 length: 12 residues. V lost 7 bases, J lost 6 bases, and 9 bases stayed unmatched. TCR beta CDR3 regions were amplified from RNA transcripts. First-round RT-PCR employed HTBI primers, with a second-round multiplex PCR after it. Via MiXCR, TCRdb re-called the multiplex PCR reads, giving one row per CDR3 protein. The table records around 1,000,000 distinct CDR3 sequences, about two fifths of them present only once. The study, taken as a whole, reports: The study's model predicted ophthalmopathy progression at over 55% sensitivity and 72% to 85% specificity.

Hyperthyroidism in these 18- to 65-year-old patients was newly diagnosed, lasting under 2 months. Exclusion criteria comprised other autoimmune diseases, uncontrolled infections, pregnancy or lactation in patients. The diagnosis combined clinical symptoms, thyroxine, TRAb, thyroid ultrasound and orbital computed tomography scans. This clonotype showed up just a few times. Its antigen remains unknown. The J gene is TRBJ2-7, the V gene TRBV29-1, with 7 bases aligning to TRBD1. The TCR was taken from an adult man with Graves' hyperthyroidism. Sequenced material: peripheral blood or thyroid tissue (not recorded which). This chain's CDR3 is CSGNRQGGEQYF. The CDR3 region has the DNA TGCAGCGGGAACCGACAGGGCGGCGAGCAGTACTTC.